Described below is a single TCR beta chain sequence and its context. CDR1 and CDR2 from the germline V gene are MDHEN and SYDVKM. The CDR3 spans 14 residues. The junction had 4 bases not matched to a gene; V was cut back by 6 bases and J by 4 bases. The sample belongs to a study of CD8 T cells in Susac syndrome. Roughly 0.45 to 1 ug RNA was reverse transcribed with random hexamers. TCR beta CDR3 was amplified by immunoSEQ multiplex PCR. This amplification extended across 54 Vbeta and 13 Jbeta segments. In TCRdb, the immunoSEQ multiplex PCR reads were re-called with MiXCR into one record per CDR3 protein. This table holds approximately 71,000 distinct CDR3 sequences, over 95% found once. The TEMRA cells underwent FACS enrichment, while the CD8+ and CD4+ T cells underwent negative isolation.

This TCR came from a human donor with multiple sclerosis. The chain recombines TRBV28 with TRBJ2-3; 10 bases are shared with TRBD1. The source material was CD4+ T cells from PBMCs. CDR3 in DNA: TGTGCCAGCAGCCGGGGACAGGGGTCAGATACGCAGTATTTT. Translated, it gives CASSRGQGSDTQYF.